This is a list of T cell receptor beta chains from one sample in a study of Tregs in tolerant kidney transplant recipients. Generated by immunoSEQ multiplex PCR, the TCRdb table keeps only in-frame clones and is missing some. The sample has 95,000 to 120,000 clones, nearly 90% seen once. Sequenced here: CD4+ T cells from blood, sampled before the transplant. The receptor set was obtained from a human donor who received a combined kidney and bone marrow transplant. CDR3s include the opening cysteine and the closing phenylalanine or tryptophan. D genes are given only for firm matches. Expanded clones get a size class; other rows say once, few or many, or leave the size out.

cdr3_length d_call j_call clone_size v_call cdr3_aa cdr3_nt
19 TRBD1 TRBJ1-1 . TRBV9 CASSVGLGTGYGVNTEAFF TGTGCCAGCAGCGTAGGTCTCGGGACAGGGTATGGGGTGAACACTGAAGCTTTCTTT
15 . TRBJ2-3 . TRBV7-4 CASSGIAESTDTQYF TGTGCCAGCAGCGGGATAGCGGAAAGCACAGATACGCAGTATTTT
13 TRBD2 TRBJ2-2 once TRBV29-1 CSISGDGTGELFF TGCAGCATCAGCGGGGATGGGACCGGGGAGCTGTTTTTT
15 . TRBJ1-1 once TRBV28 CASSRAGQPNTEAFF TGTGCCAGCAGCCGCGCCGGACAGCCGAACACTGAAGCTTTCTTT
15 . TRBJ1-6 few TRBV9 CASSVSGVVSSPLHF TGTGCCAGCAGCGTATCGGGTGTTGTGAGTTCACCCCTCCACTTT
13 . TRBJ1-1 . TRBV7-6 CASSLTLEPEAFF TGTGCCAGCAGCTTAACGCTGGAGCCTGAAGCTTTCTTT
16 TRBD2 TRBJ2-3 . TRBV4-2 CASSDLAGAHTDTQYF TGTGCCAGCAGTGACCTAGCGGGGGCGCACACAGATACGCAGTATTTT
14 . TRBJ2-5 . TRBV30 CAWRKGLKAETQYF TGTGCCTGGAGAAAGGGGTTAAAGGCGGAGACCCAGTACTTC
13 TRBD1 TRBJ2-7 . TRBV6-5 CASSYRDRQEQYF TGTGCCAGCAGTTACAGGGACAGGCAAGAGCAGTACTTC
18 TRBD2 TRBJ2-1 . TRBV11-2 CASSLRSPTSGRAREQFF TGTGCCAGCAGCTTGAGATCACCGACTAGCGGGAGGGCCCGGGAGCAGTTCTTC
17 . TRBJ1-5 . TRBV5-6 CASSLYRDTLYRQPQHF TGTGCCAGCAGCTTGTATCGGGACACCCTCTACCGTCAGCCCCAGCATTTT
13 . TRBJ2-5 once TRBV28 CASSLVAGHVEYF TGTGCCAGCAGTTTAGTTGCAGGGCACGTGGAGTACTTC
15 TRBD2 TRBJ2-3 . TRBV9 CASSGMAGGADTQYF TGTGCCAGCAGCGGGATGGCGGGGGGGGCCGATACGCAGTATTTT
15 TRBD2 TRBJ2-5 . TRBV5-1 CASRNGTSGTETQYF TGCGCCAGCAGGAACGGGACTAGCGGGACAGAGACCCAGTACTTC
13 . TRBJ2-3 . TRBV6-1 CASSEGSLDTQYF TGTGCCAGCAGTGAGGGCAGCCTAGATACGCAGTATTTT
14 . TRBJ1-1 . TRBV6-5 CASTPSTYGTEAFF TGTGCCAGCACCCCATCTACGTATGGCACTGAAGCTTTCTTT
12 . TRBJ2-2 . TRBV11-3 CASSQNTGELFF TGTGCCAGCAGCCAGAACACCGGGGAGCTGTTTTTT
16 TRBD2 TRBJ2-3 . TRBV5-1 CASSLTSGDRADTQYF TGCGCCAGCAGCTTGACTAGCGGGGACCGGGCAGATACGCAGTATTTT
17 TRBD1 TRBJ1-2 . TRBV27 CASRGRQGAPANYGYTF TGTGCCAGCAGGGGGAGACAGGGGGCCCCAGCTAACTATGGCTACACCTTC
15 TRBD1 TRBJ2-7 . TRBV28 CASSRTGSGSYEQYF TGTGCCAGCAGTAGGACAGGCTCTGGGTCCTACGAGCAGTACTTC
14 TRBD2 TRBJ2-7 . TRBV5-1 CASSLRGGGSEQYF TGCGCCAGCAGCCTTAGAGGCGGGGGAAGCGAGCAGTACTTC
16 TRBD2 TRBJ2-3 . TRBV4-2 CASSQAWTSPMATQYF TGTGCCAGCAGCCAAGCTTGGACTAGCCCTATGGCTACGCAGTATTTT
16 TRBD1 TRBJ1-3 . TRBV5-1 CASSPGTGHSGNTIYF TGCGCCAGCAGCCCGGGGACAGGCCACTCTGGAAACACCATATATTTT
15 TRBD1 TRBJ1-2 . TRBV28 CASSFSGTGSYGYTF TGTGCCAGCAGTTTCTCCGGGACAGGCTCTTATGGCTACACCTTC
17 . TRBJ1-5 . TRBV19 CASSIGYRGTRNQPQHF TGTGCCAGTAGTATTGGGTACCGGGGGACGCGCAATCAGCCCCAGCATTTT
14 TRBD1 TRBJ1-1 . TRBV7-8 CASSWTGGNTEAFF TGTGCCAGCAGTTGGACAGGGGGGAACACTGAAGCTTTCTTT
14 TRBD1 TRBJ2-1 . TRBV11-2 CASSRQGPYNEQFF TGTGCCAGCAGCAGACAGGGTCCCTACAATGAGCAGTTCTTC
14 . TRBJ2-3 . TRBV6-1 CASKTRSFTDTQYF TGTGCCAGCAAAACTAGAAGTTTCACAGATACGCAGTATTTT
15 TRBD2 TRBJ2-1 . TRBV18 CASSPSGSSYNEQFF TGTGCCAGCTCACCAAGCGGGAGCTCCTACAATGAGCAGTTCTTC
15 . TRBJ2-3 . TRBV4-1 CASSQDSLAPDTQYF TGCGCCAGCAGCCAAGATTCACTAGCTCCAGATACGCAGTATTTT
13 . TRBJ2-2 . TRBV28 CASSLEDTGELFF TGTGCCAGCAGTTTGGAGGACACCGGGGAGCTGTTTTTT
14 . TRBJ1-2 . TRBV6-5 CASSYAAGNYGYTF TGTGCCAGCAGTTATGCTGCCGGTAACTATGGCTACACCTTC
14 . TRBJ1-1 . TRBV25-1 CASSGAGRITEAFF TGTGCCAGCAGTGGCGCGGGGAGGATCACTGAAGCTTTCTTT
13 TRBD1 TRBJ1-1 . TRBV6-6 CASSNRGETEAFF TGTGCCAGCAGCAACAGGGGGGAGACTGAAGCTTTCTTT
13 . TRBJ2-5 . TRBV7-2 CASTQDSQETQYF TGTGCCAGCACCCAAGACTCCCAAGAGACCCAGTACTTC
15 . TRBJ2-3 . TRBV7-2 CASSFGGARTDTQYF TGTGCCAGCAGCTTTGGGGGGGCGCGCACAGATACGCAGTATTTT
14 . TRBJ2-1 . TRBV7-2 CASSSPRHYNEQFF TGTGCCAGCAGCTCTCCCAGGCATTACAATGAGCAGTTCTTC
16 . TRBJ1-2 . TRBV7-2 CASSLAGTQVSGGYTF TGTGCCAGCAGCTTAGCCGGTACACAGGTCTCTGGGGGCTACACCTTC
14 . TRBJ2-2 . TRBV7-9 CASSFPGWTGELFF TGTGCCAGCAGCTTCCCAGGGTGGACCGGGGAGCTGTTTTTT
15 TRBD1 TRBJ1-5 . TRBV2 CASSGQGRSNQPQHF TGTGCCAGCAGTGGACAGGGCCGAAGCAATCAGCCCCAGCATTTT
14 TRBD1 TRBJ1-2 . TRBV7-2 CASSLMTGGDGYTF TGTGCCAGCAGCCTCATGACAGGGGGCGATGGCTACACCTTC
16 TRBD2 TRBJ2-4 . TRBV2 CASSARGGASKNIQYF TGTGCCAGCAGTGCCCGGGGGGGGGCGTCCAAAAACATTCAGTACTTC
16 . TRBJ1-2 . TRBV7-2 CASSLDSPGTSGGYTF TGTGCCAGCAGCTTAGATTCTCCCGGGACATCCGGTGGCTACACCTTC
11 TRBD1 TRBJ1-2 . TRBV6-1 CASRDRAGYTF TGTGCCAGCAGGGACAGGGCTGGCTACACCTTC
14 TRBD1 TRBJ2-7 . TRBV28 CATYQTGGLREQYF TGTGCCACCTACCAGACAGGGGGGTTGAGGGAGCAGTACTTC
16 . TRBJ1-6 . TRBV5-1 CASSLAGGEGRSPLHF TGCGCCAGCAGCTTGGCCGGGGGGGAAGGACGGTCACCCCTCCACTTT
16 . TRBJ2-3 . TRBV12-1 CASSFVSGRRADTQYF TGTGCCAGCAGCTTTGTGAGCGGGAGAAGGGCGGATACGCAGTATTTT
13 . TRBJ1-4 . TRBV7-2 CASSPWGGEKLFF TGTGCCAGCAGCCCCTGGGGGGGCGAAAAACTGTTTTTT
14 . TRBJ2-3 . TRBV28 CASSLTGVIDTQYF TGTGCCAGCAGTTTGACGGGAGTAATAGATACGCAGTATTTT
14 . TRBJ1-5 . TRBV2 CASSVGRDNQPQHF TGTGCCAGCAGTGTTGGCAGGGACAATCAGCCCCAGCATTTT